This T cell receptor (beta chain) was captured by sequencing in a study of blood T cell repertoires in COVID-19 (dated by TCRdb to 2019 to 2021). Regarding the study in general: The collaborator samples originated in the United States, Italy and Spain and spanned the acute and convalescent phases of COVID-19. The material from the prospective study consisted of cDNA or gDNA derived from T cells, B-cell-depleted T cells, or PBMCs. Subjects who had been exposed to COVID-19, were actively infected with it, or had recovered from it provided the deeply sampled blood TCRbeta repertoires that made up the dataset. The repertoires were released in a freely available public database meant as a resource for research on the immune response to SARS-CoV-2. The samples were drawn from the first 160 participants of the ongoing ImmuneRACE study and from some 1,300 subjects provided by 6 global collaborators. A de-identified subject ID, COVID-19 status, age in years and sex were almost always included in the sample metadata. Where HLA class I and class II types were available, the types were taken from metadata supplied by the sample provider, not from assay-based typing. General conclusions and limits of the study: How much clinical and demographic metadata was included differed by source and by participant, and the metadata was provided uncurated.

Whole blood was collected in K2EDTA tubes by collaborating institutions according to the institutions' own protocols. For TCRbeta analysis, collaborators shipped samples in one of three forms: frozen whole blood, isolated PBMCs, or DNA extracted from either of those sample types. Concerning this clone itself: Its antigen remains undetermined. No quality values exist for individual bases; no much larger clone is one base distant.

The immunoSEQ Assay, a bias-controlled multiplex PCR, was used to amplify TCRbeta CDR3 regions from genomic DNA. In the paper's pipeline: Within the assay, amplification of reference gene primers was used to estimate how many nucleated cells each sample contained. To quantify the absolute abundance of each unique TCRbeta CDR3 rearrangement, sequence reads were collapsed and filtered. For each sample, productive Simpson clonality was calculated as the square root of Simpson's diversity index across productive rearrangements. TCRdb provides this immuneACCESS table in a form limited to in-frame rearrangements. Some clones are lacking; in checked studies, under half of them reflect an unresolved V gene, and why the rest are absent is not known. Clone size and the V and J calls come from that table; the DNA yielded D and trimming. This sample is represented by more than 65,000 clones; approximately 82% of them were singletons. The ten largest clonotypes hold about 7.4% of the sample.

The germline V gene encodes CDR1 SGHTA and CDR2 FQGNSA. Counted from cysteine to phenylalanine, this CDR3 has 15 amino acids. The only DNA kept is the CDR3, 45 bases in frame from the first base. The trim is 0 bases for V and 7 bases for J, with a gap of 16 bases between the germline ends. The chain was built from TRBV7-2 and TRBJ2-7; matching of 5 bases hints at TRBD2 as the D gene. The receptor comes from a human donor in a cohort sampled during active COVID-19. Input material: peripheral blood. The CDR3 region reads CASSLASGGLEEQYF. The bases are TGTGCCAGCAGCTTAGCGTCGGGCGGGTTGGAAGAGCAGTACTTC.